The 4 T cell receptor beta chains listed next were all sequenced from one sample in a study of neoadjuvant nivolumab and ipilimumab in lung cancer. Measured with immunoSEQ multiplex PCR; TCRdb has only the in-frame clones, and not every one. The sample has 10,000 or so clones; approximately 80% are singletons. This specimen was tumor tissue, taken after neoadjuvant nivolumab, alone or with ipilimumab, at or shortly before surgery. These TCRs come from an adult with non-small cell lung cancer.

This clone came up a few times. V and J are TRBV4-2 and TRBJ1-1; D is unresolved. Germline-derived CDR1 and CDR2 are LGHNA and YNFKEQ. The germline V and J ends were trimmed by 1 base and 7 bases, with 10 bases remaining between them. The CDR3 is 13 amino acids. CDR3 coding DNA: TGTGCCAGCAGCCAAGTCTCTCCTGGTGAAGCTTTCTTT. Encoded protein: CASSQVSPGEAFF.

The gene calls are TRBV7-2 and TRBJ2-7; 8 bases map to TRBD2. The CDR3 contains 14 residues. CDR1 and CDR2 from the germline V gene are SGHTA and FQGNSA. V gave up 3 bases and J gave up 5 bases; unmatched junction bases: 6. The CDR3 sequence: CASSLLGTRNEQYF. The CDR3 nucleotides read TGTGCCAGCAGCTTGCTCGGGACTAGAAACGAGCAGTACTTC.

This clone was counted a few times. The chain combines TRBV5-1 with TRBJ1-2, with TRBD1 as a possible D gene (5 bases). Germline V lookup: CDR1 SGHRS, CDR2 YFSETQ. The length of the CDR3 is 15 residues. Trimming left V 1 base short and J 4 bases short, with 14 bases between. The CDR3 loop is CASSLQGVRAYGYTF. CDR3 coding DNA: TGCGCCAGCAGCTTGCAAGGGGTCCGGGCCTATGGCTACACCTTC.

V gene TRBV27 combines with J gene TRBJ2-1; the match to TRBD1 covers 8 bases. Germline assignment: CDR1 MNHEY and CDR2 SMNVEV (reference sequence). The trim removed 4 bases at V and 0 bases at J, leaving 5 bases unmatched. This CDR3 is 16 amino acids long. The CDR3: CASSSRQGSSYNEQFF. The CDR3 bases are TGTGCCAGCAGTTCTCGACAGGGGAGCTCCTACAATGAGCAGTTCTTC.